The entry below gives a single T cell receptor (beta chain) sequence along with its context. This specimen belongs to a study of blood T cell repertoires in COVID-19. The germline V gene has CDR1 LGHDT and CDR2 YNNKEL (reference sequence). Trimming took 4 bases from V and 2 from J; bases not matched to a gene: 4. CDR3 size: 17 residues. Using immunoSEQ multiplex PCR, the repertoire was profiled, and TCRdb retains in-frame clones only, with some absent. The repertoire holds about 150,000 clones, around 89% seen once, with roughly 3% in the top ten. The source material was peripheral blood. The receptor's source is a woman in her sixties or seventies with active COVID-19. The chain links TRBV3-1 (or the pseudogene TRBV3-2) to TRBJ2-1; 14 bases match TRBD2. As DNA, the CDR3 is TGTGCCAGCAGCCCGACTAGCGGGAGGGTTACCTACAATGAGCAGTTCTTC. Protein: CASSPTSGRVTYNEQFF.